The present T cell receptor (beta chain) was sequenced within a study of CD8 T cells in ankylosing spondylitis. CDR1 is MNHEY and CDR2 is SVGAGI in the germline V gene. V was pared by 2 bases and J by 3 bases, with 2 bases of the junction left unmatched. CDR3 length equals 14 residues. The TCR beta libraries were generated through quantitative 5'-RACE incorporating molecular barcodes. One entry per CDR3 protein, called by TCRdb with MiXCR from the 5' RACE reads. There are roughly 220,000 distinct CDR3 sequences in the sample; approximately 20% occur only once, and approximately 42% lies in the top ten. General observations from the study: Blood of patients with ankylosing spondylitis appeared to be characterized by a TCR beta motif of several highly homologous variants.

This clonotype was seen a handful of times. Its specificity is not known. This clonotype was obtained from a male donor with ankylosing spondylitis. The rearrangement uses TRBV6-5 and TRBJ2-7; 9 bases agree with TRBD1. Material: blood, either unsorted or a sorted T cell fraction (not recorded which). As DNA, the CDR3 is TGTGCCAGCAGTTACGGGGGACAGGGCTACGAGCAGTACTTC. This translates into CASSYGGQGYEQYF.